What follows are 17 T cell receptor beta chains derived from one specimen sequenced in a study of cytomegalovirus exposure and HLA in healthy donors. It was with 60 Vbeta and 13 Jbeta primers that the PCR ran. Profiled with immunoSEQ multiplex PCR; TCRdb holds only in-frame clones, not every one. The sample lists 150,000 to 180,000 clones; around 81% were seen once. Specimen: PBMCs. All receptors come from a woman aged 35 to 49 in good health and CMV-seropositive.

V gene TRBV28 combines with J gene TRBJ2-2; TRBD2 might be the D (5 bases). V was clipped by 5 bases and J by 4 bases, with 14 bases between them. Germline V gene sequence: CDR1 MDHEN, CDR2 SYDVKM. This CDR3 region has 15 residues. The CDR3 coding sequence is TGTGCCAGCAGTGTAGGAGGTTATGGCACCGGGGAGCTGTTTTTT. This codes for CASSVGGYGTGELFF.

This sequence joins TRBV5-6 and TRBJ1-1; 10 bases map to TRBD1. There are 15 residues in the CDR3. Unmatched junction bases numbered 6, after V lost 3 bases and J lost 4 bases. In germline, CDR1 is SGHDT, CDR2 YYEEEE. The CDR3 protein is CASSSNRQGATEAFF. The CDR3 coding sequence is TGTGCCAGCAGCTCCAATCGACAGGGGGCCACTGAAGCTTTCTTT.

There are a few counts of this clone. This chain joins TRBV27 and TRBJ2-7; 12 positions agree with TRBD2. The CDR3 has 16 residues. Germline CDR1 reads MNHEY; CDR2 reads SMNVEV (reference sequence). Trimming at V came to 4 bases and at J to 6 bases, leaving 10 bases not matched to a gene. For the CDR3, the DNA is TGTGCCAGCAGTTCCCGGACTAGCGGGATGAACCGCGAGCAGTACTTC. It specifies CASSSRTSGMNREQYF.

Comments on this clone: Other nucleotide sequences in the sample specify the same CDR3. The chain is built from TRBV27 and TRBJ2-7; 7 nucleotides match TRBD2. The CDR3 covers 15 residues. V shed 9 bases, J shed 0 bases, and the junction held 11 bases outside the gene matches. Looked up from germline, CDR1 is MNHEY and CDR2 is SMNVEV (reference sequence). This CDR3 reads CASSPTRLASYEQYF. In nucleotides, the CDR3 is TGTGCCAGTAGCCCCACGCGACTAGCCTCCTACGAGCAGTACTTC.

V is TRBV6-4 and J is TRBJ1-1; D ambiguous. Trimming pared 5 bases from V and 2 bases from J, leaving 9 bases between. The CDR3 contains 13 residues. Germline V gene data show CDR1 as MRHNA and CDR2 as SNTAGT. Here the CDR3 reads CASSRQINTEAFF. The DNA for the CDR3 is TGTGCCAGCAGTCGACAAATAAACACTGAAGCTTTCTTT.

The chain is built from TRBV5-1 and TRBJ2-1; D perhaps matches TRBD2 (5 bases). Germline V gene lookup returns CDR1 SGHRS and CDR2 YFSETQ. The V gene lost 6 bases and the J gene lost 0 bases, with 13 bases spanning the gap. This CDR3 is 15 amino acids long. CDR3 region: CASTTAASSYNEQFF. The CDR3 DNA reads as TGCGCCAGCACAACAGCGGCAAGCTCCTACAATGAGCAGTTCTTC.

The DNA of the CDR3 is TGTGCCAGCTCAGCCAAGCGGGAGGGAGAGACCCAGTACTTC. Protein: CASSAKREGETQYF. The gene calls are TRBV18 and TRBJ2-5; 10 positions match TRBD2. CDR1 and CDR2 (germline): KGHSH, LQKENI. After removal of 5 bases from V and 4 bases from J, the junction contained 4 bases not matched to a gene. This CDR3 has 14 amino acids.

The chain is built from TRBV30 and TRBJ2-2; 7 positions agree with TRBD1. This CDR3 has 15 residues. Germline V CDR1 and CDR2: GTSNPN, SVGIG (reference sequence). V lost 2 bases to trimming and J lost 5 bases; unmatched junction nucleotides: 8. Written as DNA, the CDR3 is TGTGCCTGGAGTCGAGGGGGCGGTGAGACCGGGGAGCTGTTTTTT. Its translation is CAWSRGGGETGELFF.

CDR3 region: CASSLRDRQMYGYTF. The CDR3 region has the DNA TGTGCCAGCAGCCTACGGGACAGACAAATGTATGGCTACACCTTC. The genes are TRBV28 and TRBJ1-2; 7 nucleotides agree with TRBD1. The V gene end was trimmed by 6 bases and the J gene end by 5 bases; junction bases not matched to a gene: 12. CDR1 is MDHEN, CDR2 SYDVKM, per germline. This CDR3 region has 15 residues.

The rearrangement links TRBV30 to TRBJ1-2, with 8 bases identical to TRBD1. Germline V gene lookup returns CDR1 GTSNPN and CDR2 SVGIG (reference sequence). The CDR3 loop spans 12 amino acids. Losses at the gene ends were 5 bases for V and 7 bases for J; bases not matched to a gene: 6. The CDR3: CAWSDRGGGYTF. The CDR3 region has the DNA TGTGCCTGGTCCGACAGGGGTGGTGGCTACACCTTC.

J is TRBJ1-1 and V is TRBV7-9; TRBD1 matches at 9 bases. Looked up from germline, CDR1 is SEHNR and CDR2 is FQNEAQ (reference sequence). The trim removed 6 bases at V and 5 bases at J, leaving 13 bases unmatched. The CDR3 is made up of 16 amino acids. CDR3 bases: TGTGCCAGCAGTCAACACCCGGGACAGGGAAAAACTGAAGCTTTCTTT. It is translated as CASSQHPGQGKTEAFF.

The chain employs TRBV29-1 and TRBJ2-2; 8 nucleotides line up with TRBD2. With V trimmed by 5 bases and J by 13 bases, 9 bases remained unmatched. The CDR3 covers 12 residues. Germline-derived CDR1 and CDR2 are SQVTM and ANQGSEA. The CDR3 DNA sequence: TGCAGCGTTCGCACTAGCGGCCTAGGGCTGTTTTTT. It encodes CSVRTSGLGLFF.

V gene TRBV11-2 combines with J gene TRBJ2-7; 10 bases map to TRBD1. Trimming at V came to 4 bases and at J to 1 base, leaving 4 bases not matched to a gene. CDR3 length equals 15 residues. Germline lookup yields CDR1 SGHAT and CDR2 FQNNGV. Here the CDR3 reads CASSSTGQGSYEQYF. CDR3 nucleotides: TGTGCCAGCAGCTCTACGGGACAGGGGTCCTACGAGCAGTACTTC.

This chain uses TRBV13 with TRBJ2-3, with 9 bases aligning to TRBD2. The germline CDR1 and CDR2 sequences are PRHDT and FYEKMQ (reference sequence). This CDR3 has 20 residues. The junction had 19 bases not matched to a gene; V was cut back by 5 bases and J by 1 base. CDR3 nucleotides: TGTGCCAGCAGCACCCGGAAGACTAGCGGCAAGAGTGCGGGCACAGATACGCAGTATTTT. Encoded protein: CASSTRKTSGKSAGTDTQYF.

The rearrangement uses TRBV13 and TRBJ2-7; a possible D gene is TRBD2 (6 bases). The CDR3 extends over 15 amino acids. Germline loops: CDR1 PRHDT, CDR2 FYEKMQ (reference sequence). Trimming pared 5 bases from V and 3 bases from J, leaving 17 bases between. This CDR3 is CASSDRDSVIYEQYF. The CDR3 DNA is TGTGCCAGCAGCGACCGGGACTCCGTCATCTACGAGCAGTACTTC.

This clone was picked up a small number of times. J is TRBJ1-5 and V is TRBV27, with TRBD1 as a possible D gene (6 bases). Germline assignment: CDR1 MNHEY and CDR2 SMNVEV (reference sequence). V shed 6 bases and J shed 5 bases, with 17 bases lying between them. The CDR3 has 15 amino acids. In nucleotides, the CDR3 is TGTGCCAGCAGCCCCCGTACTTACAGGGATCAGCCCCAGCATTTT. Amino acid sequence: CASSPRTYRDQPQHF.

The rearrangement links TRBV15 to TRBJ1-2; the match to TRBD1 covers 7 bases. CDR3 length: 18 residues. Trimming took 5 bases from V and 2 from J; bases not matched to a gene: 17. Germline CDR1 reads LNHNV; CDR2 reads YYDKDF (reference sequence). This chain's CDR3 is CATSGGTGDKRGNYGYTF. CDR3 nucleotides: TGTGCCACCAGCGGGGGTACAGGGGATAAGCGCGGAAACTATGGCTACACCTTC.